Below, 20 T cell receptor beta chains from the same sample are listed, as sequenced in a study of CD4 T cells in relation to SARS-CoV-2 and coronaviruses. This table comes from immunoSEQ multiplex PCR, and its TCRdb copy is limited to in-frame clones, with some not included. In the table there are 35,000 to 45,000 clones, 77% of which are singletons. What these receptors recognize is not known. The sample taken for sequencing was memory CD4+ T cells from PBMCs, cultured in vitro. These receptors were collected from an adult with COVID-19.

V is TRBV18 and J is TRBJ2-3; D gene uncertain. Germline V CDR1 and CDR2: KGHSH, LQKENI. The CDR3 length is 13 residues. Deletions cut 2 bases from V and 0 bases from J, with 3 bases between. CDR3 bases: TGTGCCAGCTCACCAAACAGCACAGATACGCAGTATTTT. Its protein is CASSPNSTDTQYF.

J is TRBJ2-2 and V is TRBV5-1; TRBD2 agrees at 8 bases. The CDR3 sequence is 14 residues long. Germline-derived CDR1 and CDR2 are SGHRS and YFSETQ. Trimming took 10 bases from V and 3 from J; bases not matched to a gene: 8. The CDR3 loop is CASAKREYTGELFF. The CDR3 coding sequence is TGCGCCTCCGCCAAGCGGGAGTACACCGGGGAGCTGTTTTTT.

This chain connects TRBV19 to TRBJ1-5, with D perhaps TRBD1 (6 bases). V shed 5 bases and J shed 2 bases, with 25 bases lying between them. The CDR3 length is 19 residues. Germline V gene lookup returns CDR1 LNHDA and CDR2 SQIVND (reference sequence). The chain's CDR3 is CASSRQGHTMTFGNQPQHF. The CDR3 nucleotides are TGTGCCAGTAGTCGCCAGGGACACACCATGACCTTTGGCAATCAGCCCCAGCATTTT.

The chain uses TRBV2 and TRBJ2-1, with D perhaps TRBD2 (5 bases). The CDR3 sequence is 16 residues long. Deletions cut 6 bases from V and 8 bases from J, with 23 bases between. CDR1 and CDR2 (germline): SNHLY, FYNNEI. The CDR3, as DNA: TGTGCCAGCAGAACGTTCCTTGCTCCGGGATCCGATGAGCAGTTCTTC. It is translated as CASRTFLAPGSDEQFF.

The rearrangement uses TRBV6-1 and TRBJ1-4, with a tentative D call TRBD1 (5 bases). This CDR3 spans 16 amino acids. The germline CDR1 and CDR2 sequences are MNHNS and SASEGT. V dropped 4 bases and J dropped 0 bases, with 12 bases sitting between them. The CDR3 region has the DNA TGTGCCAGCAGTGCCGCTGACAGTGCAACTAATGAAAAACTGTTTTTT. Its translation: CASSAADSATNEKLFF.

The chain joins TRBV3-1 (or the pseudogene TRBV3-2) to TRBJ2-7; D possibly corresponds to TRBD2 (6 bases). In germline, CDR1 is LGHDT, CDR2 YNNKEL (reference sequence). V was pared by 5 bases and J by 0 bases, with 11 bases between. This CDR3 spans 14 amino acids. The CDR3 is CASSNLGSSYEQYF. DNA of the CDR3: TGTGCCAGCAGCAATCTCGGGAGCTCCTACGAGCAGTACTTC.

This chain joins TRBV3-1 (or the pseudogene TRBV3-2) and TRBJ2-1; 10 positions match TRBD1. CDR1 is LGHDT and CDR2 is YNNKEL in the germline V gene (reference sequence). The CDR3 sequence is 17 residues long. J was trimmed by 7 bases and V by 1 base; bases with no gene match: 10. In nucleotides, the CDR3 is TGTGCCAGCAGCCAAGTCCTACCGGGACAGGGGTTGAATGAGCAGTTCTTC. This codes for CASSQVLPGQGLNEQFF.

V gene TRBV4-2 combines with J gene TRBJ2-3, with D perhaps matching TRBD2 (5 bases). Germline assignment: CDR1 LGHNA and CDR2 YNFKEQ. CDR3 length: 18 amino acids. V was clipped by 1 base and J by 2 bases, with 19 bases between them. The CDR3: CASSQVRWTGTNTDTQYF. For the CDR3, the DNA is TGTGCCAGCAGCCAAGTGCGGTGGACGGGAACGAACACAGATACGCAGTATTTT.

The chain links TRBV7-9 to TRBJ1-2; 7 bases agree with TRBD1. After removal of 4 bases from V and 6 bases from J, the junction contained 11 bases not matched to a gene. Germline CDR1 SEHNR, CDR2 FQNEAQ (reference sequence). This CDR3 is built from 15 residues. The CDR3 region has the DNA TGTGCCAGCAGCTATTGGACAGGCCCCCTCGATGGCTACACCTTC. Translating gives CASSYWTGPLDGYTF.

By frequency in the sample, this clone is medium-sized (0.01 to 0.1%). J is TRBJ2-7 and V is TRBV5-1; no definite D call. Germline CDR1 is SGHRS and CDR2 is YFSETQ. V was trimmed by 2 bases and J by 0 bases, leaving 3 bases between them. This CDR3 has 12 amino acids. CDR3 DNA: TGCGCCAGCAGCTTCAACTCCTACGAGCAGTACTTC. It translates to CASSFNSYEQYF.

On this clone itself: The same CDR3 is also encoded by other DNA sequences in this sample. This CDR3 is CASNGDRGSEETQYF. The DNA of the CDR3 is TGTGCCAGCAATGGTGACAGGGGATCTGAAGAGACCCAGTACTTC. The chain is built from TRBV2 and TRBJ2-5, with 8 bases identical to TRBD1. V trimming: 7 bases; J trimming: 3 bases; junction bases outside the gene matches: 10. The CDR3 runs to 15 residues. Germline values: CDR1 SNHLY, CDR2 FYNNEI.

CDR3 DNA sequence: TGTGCCAGCAGCCAGACAGGGGGAGGTGAAAAACTGTTTTTT. It is translated as CASSQTGGGEKLFF. The rearrangement links TRBV5-4 to TRBJ1-4; 9 bases are shared with TRBD1. From germline, CDR1 is SGHNT and CDR2 YYREEE (reference sequence). Trimming took 4 bases from V and 7 from J; bases not matched to a gene: 5. This CDR3 has 14 amino acids.

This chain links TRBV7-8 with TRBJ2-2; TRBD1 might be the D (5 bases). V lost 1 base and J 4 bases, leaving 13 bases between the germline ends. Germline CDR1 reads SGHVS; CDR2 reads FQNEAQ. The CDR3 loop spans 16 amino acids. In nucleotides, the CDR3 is TGTGCCAGCAGCTTAGTTCCGGGCAGGGTCACCGGGGAGCTGTTTTTT. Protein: CASSLVPGRVTGELFF.

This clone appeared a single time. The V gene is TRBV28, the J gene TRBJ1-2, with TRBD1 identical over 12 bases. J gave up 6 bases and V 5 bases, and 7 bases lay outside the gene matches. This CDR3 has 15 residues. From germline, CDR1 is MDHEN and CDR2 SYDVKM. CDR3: CASSIGGQGADGYTF. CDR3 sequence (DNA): TGTGCCAGCAGTATCGGGGGACAGGGGGCTGATGGCTACACCTTC.

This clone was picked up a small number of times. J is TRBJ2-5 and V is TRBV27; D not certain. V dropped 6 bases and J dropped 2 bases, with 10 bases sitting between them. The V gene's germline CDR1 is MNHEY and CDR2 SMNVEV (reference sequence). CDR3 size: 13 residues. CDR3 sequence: CASSRKVQETQYF. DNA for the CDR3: TGTGCCAGCAGCCGGAAAGTACAAGAGACCCAGTACTTC.

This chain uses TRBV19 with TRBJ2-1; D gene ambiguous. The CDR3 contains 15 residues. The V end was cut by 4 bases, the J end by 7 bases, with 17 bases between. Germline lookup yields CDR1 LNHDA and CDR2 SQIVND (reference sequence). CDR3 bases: TGTGCCAGTAGTACTTGGGCCAGCACGGTAAATGAGCAGTTCTTC. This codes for CASSTWASTVNEQFF.

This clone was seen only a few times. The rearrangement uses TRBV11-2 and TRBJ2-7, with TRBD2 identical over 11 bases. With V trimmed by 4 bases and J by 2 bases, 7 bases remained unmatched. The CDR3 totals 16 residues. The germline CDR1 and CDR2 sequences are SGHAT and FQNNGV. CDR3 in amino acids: CASSSLIAGGAYEQYF. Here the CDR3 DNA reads TGTGCCAGCAGCTCCCTTATAGCGGGAGGGGCCTACGAGCAGTACTTC.

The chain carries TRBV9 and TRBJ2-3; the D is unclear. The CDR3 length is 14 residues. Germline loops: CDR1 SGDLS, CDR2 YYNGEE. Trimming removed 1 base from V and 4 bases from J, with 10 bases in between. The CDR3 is CASSVNTLPDTQYF. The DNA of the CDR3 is TGTGCCAGCAGCGTAAACACTCTCCCAGATACGCAGTATTTT.

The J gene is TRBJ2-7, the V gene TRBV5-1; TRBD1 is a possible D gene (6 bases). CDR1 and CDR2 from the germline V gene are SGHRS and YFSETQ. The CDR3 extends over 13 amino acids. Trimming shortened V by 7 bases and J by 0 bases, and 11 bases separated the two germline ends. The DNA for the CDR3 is TGCGCCAGCGGCCCAGGGGCCTCCTACGAGCAGTACTTC. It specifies CASGPGASYEQYF.

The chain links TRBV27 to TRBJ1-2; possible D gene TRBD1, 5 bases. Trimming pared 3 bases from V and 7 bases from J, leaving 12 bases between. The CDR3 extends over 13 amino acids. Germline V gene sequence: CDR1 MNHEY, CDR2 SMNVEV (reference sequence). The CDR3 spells CASSFQSGGGYTF. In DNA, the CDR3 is TGTGCCAGCAGTTTCCAGTCGGGGGGTGGCTACACCTTC.